This TCR beta chain was sequenced in a study of post-analysis software for immune sequencing data. General study results and limits: Patients had higher frequencies than controls of about five TRBV segments, including TRBV5-6, TRBV5-1 and TRBV20-1. Batch-mates among the samples co-clustered strongly by F measure. Normalized Chao1 diversity was significantly lower in multiple sclerosis patients than in controls.

Unique molecular identifiers tagged the TCR beta cDNA libraries. About 500,000 cDNA molecules were obtained from about 0.98 to 11 million T cells. One entry per CDR3 protein, called by TCRdb with MiXCR from the PCR reads. The data hold 820,000 or so distinct CDR3 sequences, with roughly 50% observed a single time. V was cut by 7 bases and J by 7 bases, with 8 bases left in between. This CDR3 has 11 residues. This clonotype has only a few counts. Its antigen is still unknown. The sequence came from a girl aged 5 to 17 with multiple sclerosis. The source material was blood. The rearrangement uses TRBV12-3 or TRBV12-4 and TRBJ2-1; D might be TRBD1 (6 bases). The CDR3 sequence is CASTTGNEQFF. DNA of the CDR3: TGTGCCAGCACTACAGGGAATGAGCAGTTCTTC.